These 31 T cell receptor beta chains were all obtained from the same sample, sequenced in a study of T-cell reconstitution after alpha-beta-depleted transplantation in children. For TCRbeta, the library was prepared with unique molecular identifiers. MiXCR was run by TCRdb on the PCR reads, yielding one entry per CDR3 protein. The profile shows about a million distinct CDR3 sequences, roughly 29% of them singletons. The sample here was PBMCs, mostly from graft donor cells, taken 360 days after TCRalphabeta/CD19-depleted stem cell transplant. These receptors all come from a boy in the first two years of life who had a stem cell transplant for SCID, so the T cells may come from the graft donor.

The CDR3 nucleotides read TGTGCCAGCAGTTTCCGGAGACTAGCGGGGAAAGAGACCCAGTACTTC. Its translation is CASSFRRLAGKETQYF. This chain uses TRBV12-3 or TRBV12-4 with TRBJ2-5; 11 bases are shared with TRBD2. This CDR3 has 16 residues. V shed 3 bases and J 3 bases; nucleotides not matched to a gene: 6.

This clonotype was seen more than once but under ten times. J is TRBJ2-7 and V is TRBV20-1, with TRBD1 matching 9 bases. Germline values: CDR1 DFQATT, CDR2 SNEGSKA (reference sequence). J gave up 7 bases and V 4 bases, and 8 bases lay outside the gene matches. The CDR3 covers 13 residues. The CDR3 nucleotides are TGCAGTGCTATGATGGACAGGGGAGGGGAGCAGTACTTC. It specifies CSAMMDRGGEQYF.

This clonotype was seen repeatedly, ten times or more. This chain links TRBV20-1 with TRBJ2-1; D might be TRBD1 (5 bases). There are 16 residues in the CDR3. V lost 0 bases and J lost 1, with 13 bases in between. The germline gives CDR1 DFQATT, CDR2 SNEGSKA (reference sequence). Here the CDR3 reads CSARDRAGWSYNEQFF. The CDR3 region has the DNA TGCAGTGCTAGAGATAGGGCAGGGTGGTCCTACAATGAGCAGTTCTTC.

This chain joins TRBV12-3 or TRBV12-4 and TRBJ2-1, with 10 bases lining up with TRBD2. J lost 6 bases, V lost 6 bases, and 8 bases had no gene match. The CDR3 sequence is 15 residues long. For the CDR3, the DNA is TGTGCCAGCAGAACAGGGGCTAGCGGGGGCAATGAGCAGTTCTTC. The encoded protein is CASRTGASGGNEQFF.

The chain is built from TRBV12-3 or TRBV12-4 and TRBJ2-7; possibly TRBD1 or TRBD2 for D (5 bases each). Trimming removed 3 bases from V and 7 bases from J, with 19 bases in between. CDR3 length: 15 amino acids. The CDR3 reads CASSFRQSEEGEQYF. CDR3 bases: TGTGCCAGCAGTTTCCGCCAGTCGGAAGAGGGGGAGCAGTACTTC.

The J gene is TRBJ2-3, the V gene TRBV7-2; D is possibly TRBD1 (5 bases). Germline loops: CDR1 SGHTA, CDR2 FQGNSA. The length of the CDR3 is 15 residues. Trimming removed 2 bases from V and 2 bases from J, with 11 bases in between. The DNA for the CDR3 is TGTGCCAGCAGCTTATTTTCGACAGTCACAGATACGCAGTATTTT. It specifies CASSLFSTVTDTQYF.

There are a few counts of this clonotype. DNA of the CDR3: TGTGCCAGCAGCTTGACGGGGGCAGTCGCCGGGGAGCTGTTTTTT. Translating gives CASSLTGAVAGELFF. V usage is TRBV5-6 and J usage is TRBJ2-2, with D tentatively TRBD1 or TRBD2 (6 bases each). Germline V gives CDR1 SGHDT, CDR2 YYEEEE. V dropped 1 base and J dropped 6 bases, with 13 bases sitting between them. This CDR3 region has 15 residues.

This clonotype was observed a handful of times. This chain joins TRBV5-6 and TRBJ2-5; possible D gene TRBD1, 5 bases. V lost 0 bases to trimming and J lost 1 base, with 10 bases between them. Germline loops: CDR1 SGHDT, CDR2 YYEEEE. The CDR3 contains 15 residues. The CDR3 loop is CASSLGAGPQETQYF. The CDR3 bases are TGTGCCAGCAGCTTGGGGGCAGGGCCCCAAGAGACCCAGTACTTC.

Here the CDR3 DNA reads TGTGCCAGCAGCCCTTGGACAGGGGGCGGCGAGCAGTACTTC. Translation gives CASSPWTGGGEQYF. The genes are TRBV7-6 and TRBJ2-7; 11 bases align to TRBD1. The V and J ends lost 5 bases and 6 bases, in that order; junction bases with no gene match: 6. The CDR3 is made up of 14 amino acids. Germline V gene lookup returns CDR1 SGHVS and CDR2 FNYEAQ.

The gene calls are TRBV20-1 and TRBJ1-2, with D perhaps matching TRBD1 (5 bases). CDR1 is DFQATT and CDR2 is SNEGSKA in the germline V gene (reference sequence). The V gene lost 1 base and the J gene lost 4 bases, with 16 bases spanning the gap. This CDR3 has 15 amino acids. CDR3 coding DNA: TGCAGTGCTAGAGGGATGTCCGCAGGGATCTATGGCTACACCTTC. This sequence encodes CSARGMSAGIYGYTF.

The V call is TRBV6-1, the J call TRBJ2-7; D assignment may be TRBD1 or TRBD2 (6 bases each). The CDR3 runs 14 residues. Germline CDR1 and CDR2: MNHNS and SASEGT. V lost 6 bases and J lost 5, with 17 bases in between. This CDR3 reads CASSPRGRGDEQYF. DNA of the CDR3: TGTGCCAGCAGCCCCCGGGGGCGTGGGGACGAGCAGTACTTC.

This clonotype was seen more than once but under ten times. V usage is TRBV10-3 and J usage is TRBJ2-1; the D gene is possibly TRBD2 (6 bases). Looked up from germline, CDR1 is ENHRY and CDR2 is SYGVKD. The CDR3 covers 15 residues. Trimming pared 3 bases from V and 2 bases from J, leaving 11 bases between. The CDR3 protein is CAISEGRGTYNEQFF. CDR3 DNA sequence: TGTGCCATCAGTGAAGGACGGGGGACCTACAATGAGCAGTTCTTC.

This clonotype showed up just a few times. The genes are TRBV12-3 or TRBV12-4 and TRBJ2-2, with D uncertain. The CDR3 runs to 16 residues. Trimming stripped 5 bases from V and 4 bases from J, with 17 bases between. The CDR3: CASSPGPNLSTGELFF. DNA for the CDR3: TGTGCCAGCAGTCCCGGACCAAACCTGAGCACCGGGGAGCTGTTTTTT.

V is TRBV12-5 and J is TRBJ2-1, with a possible D match to TRBD1 (6 bases). Germline assignment: CDR1 LGHNT and CDR2 FRNRAP. The CDR3 spans 14 residues. V dropped 1 base and J dropped 8 bases, with 12 bases sitting between them. The CDR3 DNA is TGTGCTAGTGGTTTGGACGACAGGTACGATGAGCAGTTCTTC. It translates to CASGLDDRYDEQFF.

This clonotype was picked up a small number of times. The V gene is TRBV5-5, the J gene TRBJ2-1; 10 bases line up with TRBD1. Germline V CDR1 and CDR2: SGHKS, YYEKEE (reference sequence). V lost 1 base, J lost 5 bases, and 12 bases stayed unmatched. The CDR3 runs to 18 residues. CDR3 sequence reads: CASSLLPLGQGKDNEQFF. CDR3 DNA: TGTGCCAGCAGCTTGTTACCACTGGGACAGGGGAAGGACAATGAGCAGTTCTTC.

V is TRBV20-1 and J is TRBJ1-1, with D uncertain. V was shortened by 4 bases and J by 2 bases, with 20 bases between the two germline ends. This CDR3 has 16 residues. Germline lookup yields CDR1 DFQATT and CDR2 SNEGSKA (reference sequence). The CDR3, as DNA: TGCAGTGCTACATACACCGCTCCTGGGATCAACACTGAAGCTTTCTTT. This gives the protein CSATYTAPGINTEAFF.

The chain is built from TRBV5-1 and TRBJ2-1; TRBD1 matches 8 bases. Germline V lookup: CDR1 SGHRS, CDR2 YFSETQ. J was trimmed by 0 bases and V by 2 bases; bases with no gene match: 10. The CDR3 runs 18 residues. This CDR3 reads CASSLPDGGQASYNEQFF. For the CDR3, the DNA is TGCGCCAGCAGCTTACCGGATGGGGGACAGGCCTCCTACAATGAGCAGTTCTTC.

The chain couples TRBV29-1 to TRBJ2-7, with no clear D. CDR1 and CDR2 from the germline V gene are SQVTM and ANQGSEA. The CDR3 is 11 amino acids. The V end was cut by 6 bases, the J end by 6 bases, with 12 bases between. The DNA of the CDR3 is TGCAGCGTACGCCTGAGTCGCGAGCAGTACTTC. It codes for CSVRLSREQYF.

Comments on this clonotype: The CDR3 does not end in the conserved phenylalanine or tryptophan, so this is likely a read error. The V and J genes are TRBV28 and TRBJ1-4; tentative D call: TRBD1 (5 bases). The CDR3 is 14 amino acids. Germline V gene sequence: CDR1 MDHEN, CDR2 SYDVKM. V gave up 6 bases and J gave up 8 bases, with 16 bases separating them. The CDR3 DNA reads TGTGCCAGCAGCAGACCGGGGCCGGGGGAAAAACTGTTTTGT. Translating it yields CASSRPGPGEKLFC.

The rearrangement joins TRBV10-3 to TRBJ2-7, with no clear D. Germline CDR1 ENHRY, CDR2 SYGVKD. The CDR3 spans 13 residues. The germline V and J ends were trimmed by 4 bases and 2 bases, with 9 bases remaining between them. The CDR3 reads CAISVNLAYEQYF. CDR3 nucleotides: TGTGCCATCAGTGTTAACTTGGCCTACGAGCAGTACTTC.

There are many counts of this clonotype. This chain uses TRBV28 with TRBJ1-5; D gene uncertain. The CDR3 totals 14 residues. CDR1 is MDHEN, CDR2 SYDVKM, per germline. The germline V and J ends were trimmed by 6 bases and 7 bases, with 16 bases remaining between them. The CDR3 nucleotides are TGTGCCAGCAGCCAGGACGAAGGAATACAGCCCCAGCATTTT. This sequence encodes CASSQDEGIQPQHF.

The rearrangement uses TRBV15 and TRBJ2-7, with 10 bases lining up with TRBD2. The CDR3 contains 16 residues. Unmatched junction bases numbered 11, after V lost 5 bases and J lost 4 bases. From germline, CDR1 is LNHNV and CDR2 YYDKDF (reference sequence). The CDR3 DNA follows: TGTGCCACCAGCCACCATGGGGTAGCGGGGGGATACGAGCAGTACTTC. This codes for CATSHHGVAGGYEQYF.

This clonotype was observed a handful of times. This sequence joins TRBV5-1 and TRBJ2-7, with D perhaps TRBD1 (5 bases). With 2 bases removed from V and 7 bases from J, the gap between germline ends came to 16 bases. CDR3 length equals 14 residues. In germline, CDR1 is SGHRS, CDR2 YFSETQ. CDR3 in DNA: TGCGCCAGCAGCTTCGGCAGGGTGGTGATGGAGCAGTACTTC. Translation: CASSFGRVVMEQYF.

This chain connects TRBV14 to TRBJ2-2, with 9 bases matching TRBD1. Germline lookup yields CDR1 SGHDN and CDR2 FVKESK. CDR3 size: 15 residues. Trimming removed 1 base from V and 4 bases from J; junction bases left unmatched: 1. This chain's CDR3 is CASSQVTGGTGELFF. DNA of the CDR3: TGTGCCAGCAGCCAAGTGACAGGGGGCACCGGGGAGCTGTTTTTT.

The V call is TRBV7-9, the J call TRBJ2-5; D possibly corresponds to TRBD2 (5 bases). V lost 3 bases and J lost 5, with 13 bases in between. From germline, CDR1 is SEHNR and CDR2 FQNEAQ (reference sequence). The length of the CDR3 is 14 residues. Written as DNA, the CDR3 is TGTGCCAGCAGCTTCGGAGGAACGGGGGAGACCCAGTACTTC. It yields the protein CASSFGGTGETQYF.

The chain joins TRBV5-1 to TRBJ1-1, with D unclear. V dropped 0 bases and J dropped 4 bases, with 13 bases sitting between them. Germline assignment: CDR1 SGHRS and CDR2 YFSETQ. The CDR3 extends over 15 amino acids. The CDR3, as DNA: TGCGCCAGCAGCTTGGATGGGGTAAGGAGCACTGAAGCTTTCTTT. It is translated as CASSLDGVRSTEAFF.

This clonotype was detected only a few times. The chain is built from TRBV11-2 and TRBJ2-3; D is perhaps TRBD1 or TRBD2 (5 bases each). Germline-derived CDR1 and CDR2 are SGHAT and FQNNGV. This CDR3 spans 14 amino acids. V shed 3 bases and J shed 5 bases, with 12 bases lying between them. Here the CDR3 DNA reads TGTGCCAGCAGCTTTTCGGGGCAGGGAGATACGCAGTATTTT. This translates into CASSFSGQGDTQYF. Combining the CDR3 with reference TRBV11-2 and TRBJ2-3 gives the whole variable domain EAGVAQSPRYKIIEKRQSVAFWCNPISGHATLYWYQQILGQGPKLLIQFQNNGVVDDSQLPKDRFSAERLKGVDSTLKIQPAKLEDSAVYLCASSFSGQGDTQYFGPGTRLTVL.

The rearrangement links TRBV9 to TRBJ2-7; D ambiguous. This CDR3 has 14 residues. Germline CDR1 is SGDLS and CDR2 is YYNGEE. The V and J ends lost 4 bases and 0 bases respectively, with 11 bases between them. The DNA of the CDR3 is TGTGCCAGCAGCATCCAGTCCTTCTCCTACGAGCAGTACTTC. Amino acid sequence: CASSIQSFSYEQYF.

This clonotype was seen only a few times. V gene TRBV6-1 combines with J gene TRBJ2-3; 11 bases line up with TRBD1. J was trimmed by 4 bases and V by 6 bases; bases with no gene match: 6. This CDR3 contains 15 residues. Germline V gene data show CDR1 as MNHNS and CDR2 as SASEGT. The CDR3 nucleotides are TGTGCCAGCAGCCTGGACAGGGGGCCGGCAGATACGCAGTATTTT. It translates to CASSLDRGPADTQYF.

This clonotype was seen at least ten times. J is TRBJ2-5 and V is TRBV20-1; 9 bases fit TRBD2. Per germline, CDR1 DFQATT and CDR2 SNEGSKA (reference sequence). V was pared by 4 bases and J by 0 bases, with 6 bases of the junction left unmatched. This CDR3 region has 15 residues. The CDR3 reads CSATVGLANQETQYF. Written as DNA, the CDR3 is TGCAGTGCTACGGTGGGACTAGCCAACCAAGAGACCCAGTACTTC.

The chain joins TRBV12-5 to TRBJ2-3; D is unresolved. CDR1 and CDR2 from the germline V gene are LGHNT and FRNRAP. This CDR3 comprises 16 residues. V lost 3 bases to trimming and J lost 1 base, with 14 bases between them. Here the CDR3 DNA reads TGTGCTAGTGGTTTCGGAACGGATGAGGGCACAGATACGCAGTATTTT. Its translation is CASGFGTDEGTDTQYF.